One and the same sample provided the 28 T cell receptor beta chains below, sequenced in a study of T cell changes during pregnancy in multiple sclerosis. Sequencing was performed with immunoSEQ multiplex PCR; in TCRdb, only in-frame clones are kept and a portion is missing. This table holds some 48,000 clones, 90% to 97% found once. This specimen was peripheral blood, taken in the second trimester of pregnancy. The receptor source for this set is a female donor with multiple sclerosis, enrolled in a pregnancy study.

In DNA, the CDR3 is TGTGCCAGCAGCAAACTAGCGGGGAGCTCCTACAATGAGCAGTTCTTC. This translates into CASSKLAGSSYNEQFF. This sequence joins TRBV7-9 and TRBJ2-1; 10 bases are shared with TRBD2. Trimming at V came to 5 bases and at J to 0 bases, leaving 4 bases not matched to a gene. The CDR3 loop spans 16 amino acids. Germline loops: CDR1 SEHNR, CDR2 FQNEAQ (reference sequence).

The chain has TRBV18 and TRBJ2-7; D is perhaps TRBD1 (6 bases). Deletions cut 2 bases from V and 0 bases from J, with 11 bases between. This CDR3 spans 15 amino acids. Germline lookup yields CDR1 KGHSH and CDR2 LQKENI. The CDR3 DNA reads TGTGCCAGCTCACCAAGGGACACCAACTCCTACGAGCAGTACTTC. Amino acid sequence: CASSPRDTNSYEQYF.

The chain combines TRBV23-1 with TRBJ2-7; tentative D call: TRBD1 (6 bases). TRBV23-1 has ORF status, its function being uncertain. Trimming took off 3 bases at V and 3 bases at J, with 15 bases between the two ends. This CDR3 has 15 residues. For the CDR3, the DNA is TGCGCCAGCAGTCACTTACAGGGCGGGCTCTACGAGCAGTACTTC. The encoded protein is CASSHLQGGLYEQYF.

The chain has TRBV7-2 and TRBJ1-2, with 7 bases matching TRBD1. Germline V CDR1 and CDR2: SGHTA, FQGNSA. This CDR3 comprises 13 residues. V shed 9 bases, J shed 2 bases, and the junction held 6 bases outside the gene matches. The chain's CDR3 is CASIPTGNYGYTF. The CDR3 DNA reads TGTGCCAGTATACCGACAGGGAACTATGGCTACACCTTC.

The rearrangement joins TRBV2 to TRBJ2-2; a weak D match, TRBD2 (5 bases). Trimming pared 7 bases from V and 6 bases from J, leaving 12 bases between. The CDR3 extends over 13 amino acids. Germline CDR1 and CDR2: SNHLY and FYNNEI. The CDR3 nucleotides are TGTGCCAGCAAGGATTGGGGAGCCGGGGAGCTGTTTTTT. Translation gives CASKDWGAGELFF.

This CDR3 is CASSPPSLDRDTQYF. The CDR3, as DNA: TGTGCCAGCTCACCCCCCTCACTAGATCGTGATACGCAGTATTTT. The chain employs TRBV18 and TRBJ2-3, with a possible D match to TRBD2 (5 bases). CDR1 is KGHSH, CDR2 LQKENI, per germline. Trimming took 3 bases from V and 6 from J, leaving 16 bases between them. The CDR3 runs to 15 residues. Filled out from reference TRBV18 and TRBJ2-3, the complete variable domain reads NAGVMQNPRHLVRRRGQEARLRCSPMKGHSHVYWYRQLPEEGLKFMVYLQKENIIDESGMPKERFSAEFPKEGPSILRIQQVVRGDSAAYFCASSPPSLDRDTQYFGPGTRLTVL.

V is TRBV18 and J is TRBJ1-6; 8 nucleotides match TRBD1. The CDR3 contains 14 residues. Germline V CDR1 and CDR2: KGHSH, LQKENI. J was trimmed by 7 bases and V by 3 bases; bases with no gene match: 2. Here the CDR3 DNA reads TGTGCCAGCTCACCGGACAGGGCAAATTCACCCCTCCACTTT. It specifies CASSPDRANSPLHF.

The CDR3 is CATSRDVTGRLTEAFF. In DNA, the CDR3 is TGTGCCACCAGCAGAGATGTGACGGGAAGGCTCACTGAAGCTTTCTTT. The chain is built from TRBV15 and TRBJ1-1; unclear D gene. V gave up 0 bases and J gave up 4 bases, with 15 bases separating them. The CDR3 spans 16 residues. Germline V lookup: CDR1 LNHNV, CDR2 YYDKDF (reference sequence).

As for this clone: The same CDR3 can be traced to other DNA sequences in this sample. The rearrangement joins TRBV18 to TRBJ1-1, with TRBD1 matching over 7 bases. From germline, CDR1 is KGHSH and CDR2 LQKENI. V lost 3 bases to trimming and J lost 3 bases; unmatched junction nucleotides: 4. The CDR3 contains 14 residues. The CDR3 DNA is TGTGCCAGCTCACCTAGACAGGGCGACACTGAAGCTTTCTTT. Its protein is CASSPRQGDTEAFF.

The chain couples TRBV7-6 to TRBJ1-1, with TRBD1 as a possible D gene (6 bases). The CDR3 has 14 residues. Trimming shortened V by 8 bases and J by 3 bases, and 16 bases separated the two germline ends. Germline V gene lookup returns CDR1 SGHVS and CDR2 FNYEAQ. CDR3 loop: CASAPRWGHTEAFF. CDR3 nucleotide sequence: TGTGCCAGCGCCCCCCGGTGGGGGCACACTGAAGCTTTCTTT.

V gene TRBV25-1 combines with J gene TRBJ2-5; a weak D match, TRBD2 (6 bases). Germline CDR1 is MGHDK and CDR2 is SYGVNS. The V gene lost 3 bases and the J gene lost 4 bases, with 18 bases spanning the gap. This CDR3 spans 16 amino acids. The CDR3 loop is CASSDPPGGSGETQYF. The DNA for the CDR3 is TGTGCCAGCAGTGACCCCCCTGGGGGGTCGGGAGAGACCCAGTACTTC.

The chain joins TRBV6-4 to TRBJ2-1; D possibly corresponds to TRBD2 (5 bases). The germline V gene has CDR1 MRHNA and CDR2 SNTAGT. The V end lost 4 bases, the J end lost 4 bases, and 14 bases lay between the germline ends. The CDR3 has 15 amino acids. The CDR3 DNA sequence: TGTGCCAGCAGTGGCCCGGCTAGCTTTTACAATGAGCAGTTCTTC. Translating it yields CASSGPASFYNEQFF.

This chain connects TRBV10-3 to TRBJ2-1; 8 nucleotides match TRBD2. V was pared by 7 bases and J by 1 base, with 6 bases of the junction left unmatched. Germline CDR1 is ENHRY and CDR2 is SYGVKD. The CDR3 is 15 amino acids. The CDR3 region has the DNA TGTGCCATCACTGAAACGGGAGGGTCCTACAATGAGCAGTTCTTC. Its protein is CAITETGGSYNEQFF.

The chain is built from TRBV5-1 and TRBJ1-2, with 9 positions matching TRBD1. Germline CDR1 and CDR2: SGHRS and YFSETQ. CDR3 size: 16 residues. With 6 bases clipped from V and 0 bases from J, the junction kept 9 bases outside the gene matches. CDR3 sequence reads: CASTGPGQGPNYGYTF. The CDR3 DNA reads as TGCGCCAGCACGGGTCCGGGACAGGGCCCTAACTATGGCTACACCTTC.

The rearrangement links TRBV7-3 to TRBJ1-4, with no clear D. CDR3 size: 15 residues. The V and J ends lost 5 bases and 2 bases respectively, with 12 bases between them. Germline V gene data show CDR1 as SGHTA and CDR2 as FQGTGA. The DNA of the CDR3 is TGTGCCAGCAGCCCAAGTAGTTTTACTAATGAAAAACTGTTTTTT. Translated: CASSPSSFTNEKLFF.

The CDR3 is CASSPYAPGGVHEQYF. CDR3 coding DNA: TGTGCCAGCAGCCCTTACGCCCCAGGAGGGGTCCACGAGCAGTACTTC. The V call is TRBV7-9, the J call TRBJ2-7, with a tentative D call TRBD2 (6 bases). Between the trimmed V and J ends, which lost 5 bases and 5 bases, there was a span of 22 bases. This CDR3 has 16 amino acids. Germline CDR1 SEHNR, CDR2 FQNEAQ (reference sequence).

The rearrangement joins TRBV12-5 to TRBJ1-1; tentative D call: TRBD1 (5 bases). V was shortened by 3 bases and J by 1 base, with 12 bases between the two germline ends. Germline V gene sequence: CDR1 LGHNT, CDR2 FRNRAP. The CDR3 covers 15 residues. The CDR3 reads CASGLAAGGNTEAFF. The CDR3 DNA reads TGTGCTAGTGGTTTAGCCGCCGGGGGGAACACTGAAGCTTTCTTT.

The J gene is TRBJ2-7, the V gene TRBV7-3, with a weak D call TRBD1 (6 bases). V lost 2 bases to trimming and J lost 4 bases, with 9 bases between them. CDR3 length: 13 residues. Germline lookup yields CDR1 SGHTA and CDR2 FQGTGA. CDR3 in DNA: TGTGCCAGCAGCTTAGGACAGAGGTACGAGCAGTACTTC. This gives the protein CASSLGQRYEQYF.

CDR3 sequence (DNA): TGTGCCTGGAGTGTACGTCAGGGGAACGGTAATGAAAAACTGTTTTTT. It encodes CAWSVRQGNGNEKLFF. This chain links TRBV30 with TRBJ1-4; tentative D call: TRBD1 (6 bases). V was clipped by 0 bases and J by 4 bases, with 15 bases between them. The CDR3 covers 16 residues. The germline V gene has CDR1 GTSNPN and CDR2 SVGIG (reference sequence). The variable domain in full, with the rest retrieved from reference TRBV30 and TRBJ1-4, is SQTIHQWPATLVQPVGSPLSLECTVEGTSNPNLYWYRQAAGRGLQLLFYSVGIGQISSEVPQNLSASRPQDRQFILSSKKLLLSDSGFYLCAWSVRQGNGNEKLFFGSGTQLSVL.

This clone came up once. CDR3 DNA: TGTGCCAGCAGTGGTGTTAGCGGGAGATCCTACAATGAGCAGTTCTTC. Translated, it gives CASSGVSGRSYNEQFF. This chain connects TRBV27 to TRBJ2-1; 9 positions match TRBD2. V was clipped by 5 bases and J by 1 base; unmatched bases: 6. This CDR3 has 16 amino acids. The germline CDR1 and CDR2 sequences are MNHEY and SMNVEV (reference sequence).

This chain links TRBV2 with TRBJ1-1; 7 bases line up with TRBD1. V gave up 3 bases and J gave up 8 bases; unmatched junction bases: 9. CDR1 is SNHLY and CDR2 is FYNNEI in the germline V gene. The CDR3 has 14 residues. The CDR3 spells CASSEGQRMVEAFF. The CDR3, as DNA: TGTGCCAGCAGTGAGGGACAGCGGATGGTCGAAGCTTTCTTT.

The genes are TRBV29-1 and TRBJ2-6, with 7 bases that match TRBD1. V dropped 1 base and J dropped 1; count of bases not matched to a gene: 1. Germline lookup yields CDR1 SQVTM and CDR2 ANQGSEA. The CDR3 length is 15 residues. The CDR3 region has the DNA TGCAGCGTTGAAGGGACAGGATCTGGGGCCAACGTCCTGACTTTC. Encoded protein: CSVEGTGSGANVLTF.

The J gene is TRBJ1-5, the V gene TRBV25-1; D is perhaps TRBD1 (6 bases). The V end was cut by 6 bases, the J end by 1 base, with 10 bases between. CDR3 length: 14 residues. Germline V gene lookup returns CDR1 MGHDK and CDR2 SYGVNS. The CDR3 nucleotides read TGTGCCAGCAGCTACAGGGAGAGCAATCAGCCCCAGCATTTT. This translates into CASSYRESNQPQHF.

The rearrangement links TRBV5-1 to TRBJ2-3; 15 nucleotides agree with TRBD2. Germline CDR1 is SGHRS and CDR2 is YFSETQ. CDR3 length: 19 residues. V lost 3 bases to trimming and J lost 0 bases; unmatched junction nucleotides: 8. The DNA of the CDR3 is TGCGCCAGCAGCTCGGGACTAGCGGGAGGCCGACATAGCACAGATACGCAGTATTTT. Translation: CASSSGLAGGRHSTDTQYF.

This clone has a single count. The chain combines TRBV19 with TRBJ2-1, with D possibly TRBD2 on 5 matching bases. In germline, CDR1 is LNHDA, CDR2 SQIVND (reference sequence). The CDR3 totals 13 residues. V was shortened by 5 bases and J by 10 bases, with 15 bases between the two germline ends. Here the CDR3 reads CASSPRVGSEQFF. The CDR3 DNA sequence: TGTGCCAGTAGTCCGCGGGTAGGTTCCGAGCAGTTCTTC.

The V call is TRBV28, the J call TRBJ2-2, with D hard to call. Trimming shortened V by 7 bases and J by 1 base, and 4 bases separated the two germline ends. The CDR3 consists of 12 residues. Germline values: CDR1 MDHEN, CDR2 SYDVKM. CDR3 loop: CASTVNTGELFF. CDR3 bases: TGTGCCAGCACCGTGAACACCGGGGAGCTGTTTTTT.

The chain combines TRBV2 with TRBJ1-5, with TRBD1 as a possible D gene (6 bases). Trimming stripped 8 bases from V and 11 bases from J, with 19 bases between. CDR1 and CDR2 from the germline V gene are SNHLY and FYNNEI. This CDR3 contains 13 residues. The CDR3 spells CASDGAGDKAQHF. The CDR3 DNA follows: TGTGCCAGCGACGGGGCGGGGGACAAGGCCCAGCATTTT.

The chain carries TRBV27 and TRBJ2-1; 9 bases agree with TRBD2. J was trimmed by 0 bases and V by 5 bases; bases with no gene match: 5. The CDR3 length is 16 residues. The germline V gene has CDR1 MNHEY and CDR2 SMNVEV (reference sequence). CDR3 amino acids: CASSALAGSSYNEQFF. CDR3 coding DNA: TGTGCCAGCAGTGCGCTAGCGGGAAGCTCCTACAATGAGCAGTTCTTC.